These 22 T cell receptor beta chains came from one sample sequenced in a study of blood T cell repertoires in COVID-19. Profiled with immunoSEQ multiplex PCR; TCRdb holds only in-frame clones, not every one. The sample includes about 120,000 clones, 70% to 90% of them seen just once. Sequenced sample: peripheral blood. Every receptor here comes from a man aged 40-49 years with acute or convalescent COVID-19.

The chain joins TRBV18 to TRBJ2-5; 9 nucleotides agree with TRBD1. Germline V gene data show CDR1 as KGHSH and CDR2 as LQKENI. The CDR3 sequence is 15 residues long. Losses at the gene ends were 6 bases for V and 4 bases for J; bases not matched to a gene: 9. The CDR3 DNA reads as TGTGCCAGCTCGCCCAATACAGGGGGCGGAGAGACCCAGTACTTC. Residues: CASSPNTGGGETQYF.

The V call is TRBV5-6, the J call TRBJ1-1; possible D gene TRBD1, 5 bases. The V end lost 3 bases, the J end lost 0 bases, and 12 bases lay between the germline ends. The CDR3 is made up of 15 amino acids. The germline V gene encodes CDR1 SGHDT and CDR2 YYEEEE. CDR3 in amino acids: CASSWGGTLNTEAFF. The CDR3, as DNA: TGTGCCAGCAGCTGGGGGGGGACCCTGAACACTGAAGCTTTCTTT.

This chain links TRBV9 with TRBJ1-4; unclear D gene. Per the germline V gene, CDR1 is SGDLS and CDR2 is YYNGEE. Trimming removed 0 bases from V and 5 bases from J, with 11 bases in between. This CDR3 spans 15 amino acids. CDR3 region: CASSVEGSQNEKLFF. The CDR3 DNA follows: TGTGCCAGCAGCGTAGAAGGGAGCCAAAATGAAAAACTGTTTTTT.

The CDR3 protein is CASSFPGTSGQFATDTQYF. The CDR3 DNA reads as TGTGCCAGCAGTTTTCCCGGGACTAGCGGGCAGTTCGCCACAGATACGCAGTATTTT. The J gene is TRBJ2-3, the V gene TRBV28; 12 positions agree with TRBD2. J was trimmed by 2 bases and V by 3 bases; bases with no gene match: 12. In germline, CDR1 is MDHEN, CDR2 SYDVKM. This CDR3 region has 19 residues.

The CDR3 coding sequence is TGTGCCAGCAGCTTGGGTGCAGGGATCTATGGCTACACCTTC. Translated: CASSLGAGIYGYTF. The chain has TRBV5-6 and TRBJ1-2; D perhaps matches TRBD1 (5 bases). V shed 0 bases and J shed 4 bases, with 10 bases lying between them. This CDR3 comprises 14 residues. Germline V gives CDR1 SGHDT, CDR2 YYEEEE.

The V call is TRBV9, the J call TRBJ2-1; TRBD2 is a possible D gene (7 bases). Germline V gene sequence: CDR1 SGDLS, CDR2 YYNGEE. V dropped 3 bases and J dropped 5 bases, with 18 bases sitting between them. The CDR3 spans 16 residues. CDR3 bases: TGTGCCAGCAGCGAGGCCTTGGCGGGGGCAAACAATGAGCAGTTCTTC. Translated, it gives CASSEALAGANNEQFF.

The chain couples TRBV2 to TRBJ1-1; D is possibly TRBD1 (6 bases). Germline assignment: CDR1 SNHLY and CDR2 FYNNEI. V lost 1 base, J lost 4 bases, and 16 bases lay in between. The CDR3 has 16 amino acids. The CDR3 is CASSEERAGAGTEAFF. The CDR3 nucleotides read TGTGCCAGCAGTGAAGAGAGGGCAGGGGCAGGCACTGAAGCTTTCTTT.

The chain has TRBV11-3 and TRBJ2-1; D gene ambiguous. Germline-derived CDR1 and CDR2 are SGHNT and YENEEA. The length of the CDR3 is 15 residues. With 5 bases removed from V and 6 bases from J, the gap between germline ends came to 17 bases. The CDR3 region is CASSLSRYLLNEQFF. In DNA, the CDR3 is TGTGCCAGCAGCCTATCTAGGTACCTTCTCAATGAGCAGTTCTTC. Complete variable domain (other parts from reference TRBV11-3 and TRBJ2-1): EAGVVQSPRYKIIEKKQPVAFWCNPISGHNTLYWYLQNLGQGPELLIRYENEEAVDDSQLPKDRFSAERLKGVDSTLKIQPAELGDSAVYLCASSLSRYLLNEQFFGPGTRLTVL.

The CDR3 here is CAISDRLRWGPNDIQYF. The CDR3 DNA reads as TGTGCCATCAGTGATCGACTCAGGTGGGGCCCCAATGACATTCAGTACTTC. V and J are TRBV10-3 and TRBJ2-4, with D tentatively TRBD1 (5 bases). The V end lost 3 bases, the J end lost 8 bases, and 23 bases lay between the germline ends. Germline-derived CDR1 and CDR2 are ENHRY and SYGVKD. This CDR3 comprises 17 residues.

This clone was counted once. This sequence joins TRBV7-9 and TRBJ1-2; D is undetermined. The CDR3 totals 13 residues. Germline V lookup: CDR1 SEHNR, CDR2 FQNEAQ (reference sequence). V was shortened by 5 bases and J by 4 bases, with 11 bases between the two germline ends. The CDR3 nucleotides read TGTGCCAGCAGCCCCCGGGTGGTCTATGGCTACACCTTC. This encodes CASSPRVVYGYTF.

The gene calls are TRBV21-1 and TRBJ1-6. TRBV21-1 is a pseudogene locus. The CDR3 consists of 18 residues. CDR3 DNA: TGTGCCAGCAGCATAGAGGGCCCACTTGGCTCCTATAATTCACCCCTCCACTTT. Translation: CASSIEGPLGSYNSPLHF.

The chain joins TRBV2 to TRBJ2-3, with D hard to call. There are 11 residues in the CDR3. Germline lookup yields CDR1 SNHLY and CDR2 FYNNEI. V dropped 7 bases and J dropped 7 bases, with 9 bases sitting between them. CDR3 protein: CASKNENTQYF. Here the CDR3 DNA reads TGTGCCAGCAAGAACGAGAATACGCAGTATTTT.

V is TRBV7-9 and J is TRBJ2-1, with 7 bases aligning to TRBD2. The germline V gene encodes CDR1 SEHNR and CDR2 FQNEAQ (reference sequence). The CDR3 has 13 residues. V shed 11 bases, J shed 3 bases, and the junction held 7 bases outside the gene matches. The CDR3 region has the DNA TGTGCCTCGGGCCAGCGGGGCTACAATGAGCAGTTCTTC. The encoded protein is CASGQRGYNEQFF.

The CDR3 loop is CATSDFWAPLFPSGSEISYEQYF. CDR3 DNA: TGTGCCACCAGTGATTTCTGGGCCCCGCTCTTTCCATCCGGGAGTGAGATCTCCTACGAGCAGTACTTC. The chain employs TRBV24-1 and TRBJ2-7, with D possibly being TRBD2 (6 bases). Germline CDR1 and CDR2: KGHDR and SFDVKD. The CDR3 totals 23 residues. The V end lost 1 base, the J end lost 0 bases, and 33 bases lay between the germline ends.

This clone occurred once. V usage is TRBV19 and J usage is TRBJ1-5, with 7 bases fitting TRBD1. The CDR3 sequence is 15 residues long. CDR1 is LNHDA and CDR2 is SQIVND in the germline V gene (reference sequence). Trimming removed 5 bases from V and 7 bases from J; junction bases left unmatched: 11. The CDR3 DNA sequence: TGTGCCAGTAGTGCCAGGGGGGCAGGGGCCCAGCCCCAGCATTTT. It yields the protein CASSARGAGAQPQHF.

J is TRBJ1-5 and V is TRBV2; D call uncertain. The germline V gene has CDR1 SNHLY and CDR2 FYNNEI. The CDR3 is 15 residues long. V dropped 4 bases and J dropped 0 bases, with 10 bases sitting between them. In DNA form, the CDR3 reads TGTGCCAGCAGTGTCCAGGCCCTTAGCAATCAGCCCCAGCATTTT. Translation gives CASSVQALSNQPQHF.

The chain joins TRBV5-1 to TRBJ1-1; weak D call: TRBD1 (5 bases). The CDR3 sequence is 16 residues long. Germline assignment: CDR1 SGHRS and CDR2 YFSETQ. V was shortened by 0 bases and J by 1 base, with 13 bases between the two germline ends. CDR3 amino acids: CASSLDAGPPNTEAFF. The DNA for the CDR3 is TGCGCCAGCAGCTTGGATGCAGGGCCCCCGAACACTGAAGCTTTCTTT.

This chain joins TRBV9 and TRBJ1-6; 12 positions agree with TRBD1. With V trimmed by 3 bases and J by 7 bases, 5 bases remained unmatched. Germline-derived CDR1 and CDR2 are SGDLS and YYNGEE. This CDR3 spans 16 amino acids. CDR3 region: CASSAPGQGANSPLHF. The CDR3 region has the DNA TGTGCCAGCAGCGCACCGGGACAGGGGGCGAATTCACCCCTCCACTTT.

The CDR3 reads CASSVVSSGGTTGELFF. The CDR3 DNA sequence: TGTGCCAGCAGCGTAGTTTCTAGCGGGGGGACCACCGGGGAGCTGTTTTTT. The V gene is TRBV9, the J gene TRBJ2-2, with 11 bases aligning to TRBD2. V lost 0 bases, J lost 4 bases, and 5 bases stayed unmatched. There are 17 residues in the CDR3. The germline V gene has CDR1 SGDLS and CDR2 YYNGEE.

The chain links TRBV5-1 to TRBJ1-2; D is possibly TRBD1 (6 bases). The CDR3 extends over 17 amino acids. V dropped 3 bases and J dropped 8 bases, with 26 bases sitting between them. Germline V gives CDR1 SGHRS, CDR2 YFSETQ. CDR3 residues: CASSSPKVAGEVGGYTF. In nucleotides, the CDR3 is TGCGCCAGCAGCTCCCCTAAGGTGGCAGGGGAAGTCGGCGGCTACACCTTC.

This chain joins TRBV6-5 and TRBJ1-6; 9 bases are shared with TRBD1. Germline V gives CDR1 MNHEY, CDR2 SVGAGI. Trimming cost V 6 bases and J 18 bases; bases outside gene matches: 9. The CDR3 has 12 amino acids. The CDR3 sequence: CASRTPGTGPHF. The CDR3 coding sequence is TGTGCCAGCAGAACCCCCGGGACAGGGCCCCACTTT.

On this clone: This sample includes further DNA sequences coding for the same CDR3. V is TRBV6-5 and J is TRBJ1-4; no clear D gene. Germline CDR1 MNHEY, CDR2 SVGAGI. V dropped 5 bases and J dropped 6 bases, with 10 bases sitting between them. This CDR3 is 13 amino acids long. The DNA for the CDR3 is TGTGCCAGCAGTCGGGATCGGGATGAAAAACTGTTTTTT. Translated: CASSRDRDEKLFF.